Listed here are 14 T cell receptor beta chains from one sample, sequenced in a study of blood T cell repertoires in COVID-19. Clones were read by immunoSEQ multiplex PCR, and TCRdb kept only the in-frame ones, dropping some. The data show 90,000 to 120,000 clones, 84% seen once. Sequenced sample: peripheral blood. The receptor source for this set is a human donor in a cohort sampled during active COVID-19.

The V gene is TRBV6-4, the J gene TRBJ2-2; D gene unclear. V was trimmed by 3 bases and J by 1 base, leaving 6 bases between them. CDR3 length equals 14 residues. Germline CDR1 MRHNA, CDR2 SNTAGT. The DNA of the CDR3 is TGTGCCAGCAGTGAAGGCGGGAACACCGGGGAGCTGTTTTTT. Protein product: CASSEGGNTGELFF.

CDR3 sequence (DNA): TGTGCCAGCAGCTTGGGACTCCTCTCCTACGAGCAGTACTTC. Protein product: CASSLGLLSYEQYF. The V and J genes are TRBV13 and TRBJ2-7; D possibly corresponds to TRBD2 (6 bases). The germline gives CDR1 PRHDT, CDR2 FYEKMQ (reference sequence). CDR3 length: 14 amino acids. V lost 3 bases, J lost 0 bases, and 9 bases lay in between.

The rearrangement links TRBV19 to TRBJ1-4; D possibly corresponds to TRBD1 (6 bases). Trimming left V 8 bases short and J 3 bases short, with 19 bases between. This CDR3 spans 16 amino acids. Looked up from germline, CDR1 is LNHDA and CDR2 is SQIVND (reference sequence). In DNA, the CDR3 is TGTGCCAGTTCCCGCGGGGGGCAGGTGTCTAATGAAAAACTGTTTTTT. Protein product: CASSRGGQVSNEKLFF.

The chain employs TRBV6-5 and TRBJ1-2; TRBD1 agrees at 12 bases. Germline values: CDR1 MNHEY, CDR2 SVGAGI. This CDR3 contains 14 residues. With V trimmed by 5 bases and J by 8 bases, 6 bases remained unmatched. The CDR3 region is CASSRGQGAGGYTF. The CDR3 coding sequence is TGTGCCAGCAGTAGGGGACAGGGGGCAGGGGGCTACACCTTC.

V and J are TRBV7-9 and TRBJ2-1, with 9 bases matching TRBD1. V lost 5 bases to trimming and J lost 8 bases; unmatched junction nucleotides: 7. The CDR3 has 14 amino acids. Per germline, CDR1 SEHNR and CDR2 FQNEAQ (reference sequence). The CDR3 region has the DNA TGTGCCAGCAGCACCTGGACAGGGGCGGATGAGCAGTTCTTC. As protein: CASSTWTGADEQFF.

The rearrangement links TRBV19 to TRBJ2-1, with TRBD2 identical over 9 bases. CDR3 length equals 15 residues. Germline V CDR1 and CDR2: LNHDA, SQIVND (reference sequence). V shed 6 bases, J shed 4 bases, and the junction held 7 bases outside the gene matches. In nucleotides, the CDR3 is TGTGCCAGTAGAACGAGGACTAGCGTATACAATGAGCAGTTCTTC. Amino acid sequence: CASRTRTSVYNEQFF. The full variable domain, rest sourced from reference TRBV19 and TRBJ2-1, is DGGITQSPKYLFRKEGQNVTLSCEQNLNHDAMYWYRQDPGQGLRLIYYSQIVNDFQKGDIAEGYSVSREKKESFPLTVTSAQKNPTAFYLCASRTRTSVYNEQFFGPGTRLTVL.

The chain employs TRBV30 and TRBJ2-2; D remains unclear. Germline values: CDR1 GTSNPN, CDR2 SVGIG (reference sequence). The V gene lost 5 bases and the J gene lost 7 bases, with 14 bases spanning the gap. The CDR3 is 13 amino acids. The CDR3 DNA sequence: TGTGCCTGGGCCATTCTGTTTAGCGGGGAGCTGTTTTTT. Amino acid sequence: CAWAILFSGELFF.

The chain couples TRBV5-1 to TRBJ2-7, with TRBD2 as a possible D gene (5 bases). The CDR3 covers 14 residues. The V gene lost 3 bases and the J gene lost 7 bases, with 17 bases spanning the gap. CDR1 is SGHRS and CDR2 is YFSETQ in the germline V gene. CDR3 protein: CASSSSDGSGEQYV. The CDR3 DNA reads TGCGCCAGCAGCTCTTCGGACGGGTCGGGGGAGCAGTACGTC.

The J gene is TRBJ2-1, the V gene TRBV19; 14 nucleotides line up with TRBD2. The V segment lost 4 bases and the J segment 9 bases; nucleotides outside the gene matches: 5. CDR1 and CDR2 (germline): LNHDA, SQIVND (reference sequence). This CDR3 is built from 15 residues. The CDR3 DNA reads as TGTGCCAGTAGTACCTGGACTAGCGGGAGGCCTGAGCAGTTCTTC. Its protein is CASSTWTSGRPEQFF.

The V call is TRBV7-6, the J call TRBJ2-1, with 7 positions matching TRBD2. V dropped 3 bases and J dropped 4; count of bases not matched to a gene: 3. Per the germline V gene, CDR1 is SGHVS and CDR2 is FNYEAQ. The CDR3 has 14 residues. This CDR3 is CASSLGGGYNEQFF. CDR3 DNA sequence: TGTGCCAGCAGCTTGGGGGGAGGGTACAATGAGCAGTTCTTC.

This chain uses TRBV28 with TRBJ1-5; D is unclear. V dropped 6 bases and J dropped 1 base, with 7 bases sitting between them. Germline V lookup: CDR1 MDHEN, CDR2 SYDVKM. The CDR3 is 13 residues long. CDR3 amino acids: CASRSQSNQPQHF. In DNA, the CDR3 is TGTGCCAGCAGGTCTCAGAGCAATCAGCCCCAGCATTTT.

The rearrangement joins TRBV19 to TRBJ2-5, with D hard to call. In germline, CDR1 is LNHDA, CDR2 SQIVND (reference sequence). V was clipped by 7 bases and J by 2 bases, with 11 bases between them. The CDR3 is 13 amino acids. The CDR3 DNA reads TGTGCCAGTAACAAGTCTCCGCAAGAGACCCAGTACTTC. Its protein is CASNKSPQETQYF.

The V and J genes are TRBV27 and TRBJ2-3, with D maybe TRBD2 (6 bases). The length of the CDR3 is 13 residues. Germline V gene lookup returns CDR1 MNHEY and CDR2 SMNVEV (reference sequence). Trimming cost V 5 bases and J 4 bases, with 10 bases left between them. CDR3 residues: CASSRWEADTQYF. CDR3 nucleotides: TGTGCCAGCAGTCGCTGGGAGGCAGATACGCAGTATTTT.

The V gene is TRBV6-5, the J gene TRBJ1-2, with unresolved D. Germline V gives CDR1 MNHEY, CDR2 SVGAGI. CDR3 length: 13 amino acids. V lost 5 bases and J lost 8, with 15 bases in between. The CDR3 sequence is CASSRDFGPGYTF. In nucleotides, the CDR3 is TGTGCCAGCAGTAGAGACTTCGGCCCAGGCTACACCTTC.